This T cell receptor (beta chain) was sequenced in a study of T-cell reconstitution after alpha-beta-depleted transplantation in children. Study conclusions and caveats: Several hundred expanded graft clones reportedly were the source of alpha-beta T cells about two months after transplant. T-cell counts and diversity were attributed mostly to newly produced T cells one year after transplant.

V gave up 4 bases and J gave up 1 base; unmatched junction bases: 14. Per the germline V gene, CDR1 is LGHNA and CDR2 is YSLEER. There are 18 residues in the CDR3. For this clonotype: Its target is unknown.

Unique molecular identifiers were built into the TCRbeta library. A single record per CDR3 protein comes from TCRdb applying MiXCR to the PCR reads. The sample comprises about 640,000 distinct CDR3 sequences, over 10% of which are singletons, and about 2.2% rests with the top ten. V is TRBV4-3 and J is TRBJ2-7; 9 positions match TRBD2. The TCR originated in a male patient aged 10 to 17 who had a stem cell transplant for acute myeloid leukemia, so the T cells may come from the graft donor. The sample here was PBMCs, mostly from graft donor cells, taken 360 days after TCRalphabeta/CD19-depleted stem cell transplant. CDR3 DNA sequence: TGCGCCAGCAGCCCGCAAAGGGCGGGAGGGGGGCCATCCTACGAGCAGTACTTC. This codes for CASSPQRAGGGPSYEQYF.